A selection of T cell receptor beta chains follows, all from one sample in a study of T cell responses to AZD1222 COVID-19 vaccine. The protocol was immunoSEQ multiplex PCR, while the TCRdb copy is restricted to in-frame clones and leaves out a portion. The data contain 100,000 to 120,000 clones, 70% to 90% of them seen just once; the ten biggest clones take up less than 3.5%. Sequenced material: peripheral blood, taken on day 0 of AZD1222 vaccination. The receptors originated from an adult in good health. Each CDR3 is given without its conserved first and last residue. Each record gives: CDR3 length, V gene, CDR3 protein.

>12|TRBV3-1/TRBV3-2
ASSQPGPATEAF
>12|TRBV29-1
SVGTSGGTDTQY
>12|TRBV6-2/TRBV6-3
ASSPWGQYNEQF
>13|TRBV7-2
ASSSGTSNTGELF
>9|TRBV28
ATRAIYGYT
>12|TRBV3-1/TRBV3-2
ASSQADSKGGQY
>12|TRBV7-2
ASSLDGANTEAF
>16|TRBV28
ASSLWAQPGLAEETQY
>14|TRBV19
ASSPRGTGGTGELF
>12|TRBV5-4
ATRAGGRENEQF
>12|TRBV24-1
ATNGQGNTGELF
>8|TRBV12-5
ASERETQY
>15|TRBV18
ASSLSALVGNGGELF
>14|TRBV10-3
AISEPESSSYNEQF
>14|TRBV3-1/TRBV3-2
ASSQDRQGAPSEQF
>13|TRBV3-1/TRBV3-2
ASSQAGTSYNEQF
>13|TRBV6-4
ASSDIGTDEHEQF
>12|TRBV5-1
ASSLVAGNTEAF
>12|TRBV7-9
ASSPTVSGNTIY
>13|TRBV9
ASSVFGGQDEGYT
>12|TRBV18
ASSRGQGPEAAF
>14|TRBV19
ASSRSESQGLWGYT
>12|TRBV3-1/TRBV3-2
ASSAQGSSSPLH
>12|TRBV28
ASSPTGGHYGYT
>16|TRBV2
ASPIRTSGGKWTGELF
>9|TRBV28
ASSLGNEQF
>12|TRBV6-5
ASSYGGRNEKLF
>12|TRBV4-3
ASSQIGAGSPLH
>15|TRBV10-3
AISDTTSGRYTDTQY
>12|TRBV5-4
ASSLGLRDYGYT
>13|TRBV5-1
ASSYRTEGLTEAF
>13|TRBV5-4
ASSSSGLGYTEAF
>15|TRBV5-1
ASSPRLGGGRAYEQY
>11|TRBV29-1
SAGQGADYGYT
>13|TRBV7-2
ASSSGHAASYEQY
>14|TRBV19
ASLESYRVGSEGYT
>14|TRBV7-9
ASSLADEGDNEKLF
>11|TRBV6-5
ASSLDSPSPLH
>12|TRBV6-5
ASSTEDGPYEQY
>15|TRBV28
ASSLDGQGPMNTEAF
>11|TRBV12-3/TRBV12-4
ASSPGDLETQY
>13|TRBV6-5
ASSLGQGLTGELF
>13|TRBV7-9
ASSAGQGYWQPQH
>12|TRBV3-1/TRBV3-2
ASSTSGVSYEQY
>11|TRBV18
ASSPSGADTIY
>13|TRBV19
ASRNSATTNEKLF
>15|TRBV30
AWSDPPRLAATYEQY
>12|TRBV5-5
ASSSLWGTDTQY
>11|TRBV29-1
SVTDGVNQPQH
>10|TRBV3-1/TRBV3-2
ASSQDSYEQY
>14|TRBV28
ASSRTTTGGRYGYT
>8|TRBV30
AWSSYGYT
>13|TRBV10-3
ATDSGTANTGELF
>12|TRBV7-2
ASSLEQTNYGYT
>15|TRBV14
ASSQGTGFDRHTEAF
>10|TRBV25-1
ASSEGLAPQH
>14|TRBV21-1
ASSKVSRDTSYEQY
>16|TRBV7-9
ASSQGQGSLSSYNEQF
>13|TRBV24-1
ATAGTGLRVTEAF
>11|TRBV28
ASSFGSQETQY